Shown below are 24 T cell receptor beta chains from a single sample sequenced in a study of blood T cells in healthy people across ages (dated by TCRdb to the mid-2010s). The library was built by means of 5' RACE. Sequenced using an Illumina HiSeq 2500. A second PCR of about 6 to 12 cycles was run with a J-beta primer mix and a sample-barcoded 5' primer. TCRdb reprocessing: public reads trimmed at Q25 with fastp, clones called with MiXCR, in-frame beta chains kept. Rows matching on CDR3 protein sequence are summarized as one entry with the most common DNA and genes. A total of about 780,000 distinct CDR3 sequences appear in this sample, about half of them only once. Less than 20% of the sample rests with the top ten. Sample: blood. Receptors were obtained from a man older than 75 in good health.

This clonotype was picked up a small number of times. The J gene is TRBJ2-1, the V gene TRBV12-3 or TRBV12-4; D ambiguous. Trimming took off 0 bases at V and 5 bases at J, with 11 bases between the two ends. The CDR3 consists of 15 residues. CDR3 coding DNA: TGTGCCAGCAGTTTAGCGTTGGGGTCCAACAATGAGCAGTTCTTC. It codes for CASSLALGSNNEQFF.

The chain carries TRBV4-3 and TRBJ2-7, with no clear D. V shed 0 bases and J shed 2 bases, with 5 bases lying between them. Germline loops: CDR1 LGHNA, CDR2 YSLEER. This CDR3 spans 13 amino acids. The CDR3 DNA follows: TGCGCCAGCAGCCAAGAGGTACCCTACGAGCAGTACTTC. Its protein is CASSQEVPYEQYF.

This clonotype appeared many times. The chain has TRBV10-3 and TRBJ2-5; tentatively, D is TRBD1 (5 bases). Germline loops: CDR1 ENHRY, CDR2 SYGVKD. The CDR3 loop spans 13 amino acids. Trimming took off 7 bases at V and 1 base at J, with 10 bases between the two ends. DNA of the CDR3: TGTGCCATCACCAGGGCAGTCCAAGAGACCCAGTACTTC. It is translated as CAITRAVQETQYF.

This clonotype was detected only a few times. The chain recombines TRBV11-3 with TRBJ2-1; 8 bases match TRBD2. The CDR3 runs to 17 residues. J was trimmed by 0 bases and V by 4 bases; bases with no gene match: 8. Per the germline V gene, CDR1 is SGHNT and CDR2 is YENEEA. The CDR3 reads CASSWYSAGGSYNEQFF. CDR3 coding DNA: TGTGCCAGCAGCTGGTATAGCGCGGGAGGCTCCTACAATGAGCAGTTCTTC.

Here the CDR3 DNA reads TGCAGTGCTAGTTCAGGACTATTCTACAATGAGCAGTTCTTC. Translation: CSASSGLFYNEQFF. This chain uses TRBV20-1 with TRBJ2-1; the D gene is possibly TRBD2 (6 bases). V lost 3 bases and J 3 bases, leaving 12 bases between the germline ends. CDR1 DFQATT and CDR2 SNEGSKA come from the germline V gene (reference sequence). There are 14 residues in the CDR3.

A word on this clonotype: Compared with germline, one end of the junction differs, possibly owing to a read error. The V and J genes are TRBV7-2 and TRBJ1-6; D is uncertain. The CDR3 is 15 amino acids. Germline V CDR1 and CDR2: SGHTA, FQGNSA. The CDR3 coding sequence is TGTGCCAGCAGCTTATCAACACCCTATAATTCACCCCCCCACTTT. This codes for CASSLSTPYNSPPHF.

This clonotype came up a few times. CDR3 region: CASSDSSWRFF. The CDR3 region has the DNA TGTGCCAGCAGTGATTCAAGTTGGCGGTTCTTC. The chain recombines TRBV2 with TRBJ2-1; D is unresolved. Trimming removed 3 bases from V and 15 bases from J, with 12 bases in between. The CDR3 extends over 11 amino acids. Looked up from germline, CDR1 is SNHLY and CDR2 is FYNNEI.

V usage is TRBV30 and J usage is TRBJ2-7; D uncertain. The J call is doubtful: the DNA matches TRBJ2-4 better. The CDR3 extends over 12 amino acids. The germline CDR1 and CDR2 sequences are GTSNPN and SVGIG (reference sequence). CDR3 sequence: CAWRSLLGIQYF. The CDR3 nucleotides are TGTGCCTGGAGAAGTCTCCTGGGCATTCAGTACTTC.

The CDR3 sequence: CASRYTLAGGNYNEQFF. CDR3 sequence (DNA): TGTGCCAGCAGATACACACTAGCGGGAGGTAACTACAATGAGCAGTTCTTC. The chain carries TRBV12-3 or TRBV12-4 and TRBJ2-1; 12 positions agree with TRBD2. The CDR3 runs 17 residues. The junction had 9 bases not matched to a gene; V was cut back by 6 bases and J by 3 bases.

The V and J genes are TRBV25-1 and TRBJ2-3; D might be TRBD1 or TRBD2, each matching 5 bases. V lost 8 bases, J lost 8 bases, and 17 bases lay in between. Germline values: CDR1 MGHDK, CDR2 SYGVNS. CDR3 length: 13 residues. The CDR3 bases are TGTGCCAGCGGCCGGGACCTTGGGGGTACGCAGTATTTT. This gives the protein CASGRDLGGTQYF.

This chain connects TRBV5-1 to TRBJ2-1; possibly TRBD1 or TRBD2 for D (5 bases each). Germline V gives CDR1 SGHRS, CDR2 YFSETQ. The CDR3 contains 13 residues. Deletions cut 3 bases from V and 10 bases from J, with 14 bases between. In nucleotides, the CDR3 is TGCGCCAGCAGCTCCGGGGCGGTAGGCGAGCAGTTCTTC. It yields the protein CASSSGAVGEQFF.

V gene TRBV10-3 combines with J gene TRBJ2-1, with 10 nucleotides matching TRBD2. V shed 7 bases, J shed 6 bases, and the junction held 15 bases outside the gene matches. This CDR3 comprises 17 residues. Germline-derived CDR1 and CDR2 are ENHRY and SYGVKD. CDR3 nucleotide sequence: TGTGCCATCAATGTGTTTGAAGCGGGAGGGCCGGGCAATGAGCAGTTCTTC. Translating it yields CAINVFEAGGPGNEQFF.

Many counts were recorded for this clonotype. V and J are TRBV29-1 and TRBJ2-7; D may be TRBD1 (6 bases). CDR3 length: 12 amino acids. V lost 6 bases and J 5 bases, leaving 14 bases between the germline ends. Germline V CDR1 and CDR2: SQVTM, ANQGSEA. The CDR3 reads CSVRTVSHEQYF. CDR3 coding DNA: TGCAGCGTCCGGACAGTTTCCCACGAGCAGTACTTC.

This sequence joins TRBV18 and TRBJ1-2, with TRBD1 as a possible D gene (5 bases). Germline V gene sequence: CDR1 KGHSH, CDR2 LQKENI. V dropped 1 base and J dropped 5 bases, with 14 bases sitting between them. The CDR3 loop spans 15 amino acids. CDR3: CASSPREGTEYGYTF. The CDR3 DNA is TGTGCCAGCTCACCACGGGAAGGGACTGAGTATGGCTACACCTTC. Based on the CDR3 plus reference TRBV18 and TRBJ1-2, the full variable domain is NAGVMQNPRHLVRRRGQEARLRCSPMKGHSHVYWYRQLPEEGLKFMVYLQKENIIDESGMPKERFSAEFPKEGPSILRIQQVVRGDSAAYFCASSPREGTEYGYTFGSGTRLTVV.

J is TRBJ2-4 and V is TRBV13, with 9 bases lining up with TRBD2. The J call could be wrong; TRBJ2-7 is a better fit for the DNA end. Germline V gene lookup returns CDR1 PRHDT and CDR2 FYEKMQ (reference sequence). There are 15 residues in the CDR3. The CDR3 loop is CASSFTGLALNEQYF. The CDR3 bases are TGTGCCAGCAGCTTCACAGGACTAGCGCTGAACGAGCAGTACTTC.

This clonotype has a handful of counts. This sequence joins TRBV6-1 and TRBJ2-3; 13 nucleotides align to TRBD2. This CDR3 has 19 residues. In germline, CDR1 is MNHNS, CDR2 SASEGT. V shed 7 bases and J 0 bases; nucleotides not matched to a gene: 13. The CDR3 sequence is CASKGHWTSGSRSTDTQYF. In DNA form, the CDR3 reads TGTGCCAGCAAAGGACATTGGACTAGCGGGAGTAGGAGCACAGATACGCAGTATTTT.

The genes are TRBV10-3 and TRBJ2-1; a possible D gene is TRBD1 (5 bases). The CDR3 has 14 residues. V was trimmed by 3 bases and J by 8 bases, leaving 14 bases between them. Germline V gene sequence: CDR1 ENHRY, CDR2 SYGVKD. The CDR3 bases are TGTGCCATCAGTGAAGGTCAGGGAAGATATGAGCAGTTCTTC. Encoded protein: CAISEGQGRYEQFF.

The chain carries TRBV2 and TRBJ2-3, with 7 bases aligning to TRBD2. Germline V CDR1 and CDR2: SNHLY, FYNNEI. The CDR3 runs to 14 residues. The junction had 9 bases not matched to a gene; V was cut back by 7 bases and J by 5 bases. This CDR3 is CASTTSRGVDTQYF. DNA for the CDR3: TGTGCCAGCACGACTAGCCGGGGGGTAGATACGCAGTATTTT. Full variable domain (outside the CDR3, taken from reference TRBV2 and TRBJ2-3): EPEVTQTPSHQVTQMGQEVILRCVPISNHLYFYWYRQILGQKVEFLVSFYNNEISEKSEIFDDQFSVERPDGSNFTLKIRSTKLEDSAMYFCASTTSRGVDTQYFGPGTRLTVL.

In its sample, this clonotype was seen a few times. This CDR3 reads CASSFTGDSTNEKLFF. In nucleotides, the CDR3 is TGTGCCAGCAGCTTTACAGGAGACAGCACTAATGAAAAACTGTTTTTT. The chain is built from TRBV5-6 and TRBJ1-4, with D perhaps matching TRBD1 (5 bases). The CDR3 extends over 16 amino acids. Trimming shortened V by 2 bases and J by 2 bases, and 13 bases separated the two germline ends. Germline-derived CDR1 and CDR2 are SGHDT and YYEEEE.

This clonotype was observed at least ten times. The V call is TRBV20-1, the J call TRBJ2-5; D is uncertain. V lost 3 bases, J lost 7 bases, and 9 bases lay in between. The germline V gene encodes CDR1 DFQATT and CDR2 SNEGSKA (reference sequence). The CDR3 loop spans 11 amino acids. CDR3 loop: CSASSVGTQYF. The CDR3 DNA follows: TGCAGTGCTAGCTCCGTGGGGACCCAGTACTTC.

The rearrangement links TRBV29-1 to TRBJ2-7; 8 nucleotides agree with TRBD1. The CDR3 has 16 residues. J lost 2 bases, V lost 5 bases, and 14 bases had no gene match. Germline CDR1 and CDR2: SQVTM and ANQGSEA. The chain's CDR3 is CSVSFHDRGVAYEQYF. CDR3 coding DNA: TGCAGCGTTTCCTTTCACGACAGGGGCGTCGCCTACGAGCAGTACTTC.

On this clonotype itself: In this CDR3 the conserved last residue, phenylalanine or tryptophan, is missing, so a read error is likely. The chain carries TRBV10-3 and TRBJ2-5; 8 bases are shared with TRBD2. The last part of the DNA fits TRBJ2-7 better; the J call may be wrong. This CDR3 is built from 14 residues. CDR1 is ENHRY, CDR2 SYGVKD, per germline. CDR3 coding DNA: TGTGCCATCACCGTCGGGACTAGTCGTAGCGAGCAGTACCTC. Its translation is CAITVGTSRSEQYL.

The V and J genes are TRBV5-1 and TRBJ2-3, with 7 bases aligning to TRBD1. The CDR3 covers 15 residues. Germline-derived CDR1 and CDR2 are SGHRS and YFSETQ. J lost 0 bases, V lost 4 bases, and 5 bases had no gene match. The CDR3 loop is CASSLLQGSTDTQYF. The CDR3 bases are TGCGCCAGCAGCCTATTACAGGGGAGCACAGATACGCAGTATTTT.

The chain joins TRBV7-9 to TRBJ2-7, with TRBD2 identical over 8 bases. CDR3 length: 16 residues. V lost 1 base and J lost 12; bases outside the gene matches: 17. Germline lookup yields CDR1 SEHNR and CDR2 FQNEAQ (reference sequence). CDR3 residues: CASSLDGGENQETRYF. For the CDR3, the DNA is TGTGCCAGCAGCTTAGACGGGGGGGAAAATCAAGAGACCCGGTACTTC.